The rows below give T cell receptor beta chains drawn from one sample of a study of blood T cell repertoires in COVID-19. Produced via immunoSEQ multiplex PCR; TCRdb's table is partial and in-frame only. The sample carries fewer than 350,000 clones, less than 90% recorded once. The material sequenced was peripheral blood. These receptor sequences come from a woman aged 30 to 39 with COVID-19, enrolled during active disease. Both conserved end residues are trimmed from each CDR3.

j_call v_call cdr3_aa
TRBJ2-1 TRBV5-6 ASSLTGNYNEQF
TRBJ2-1 TRBV28 ASSFPSGGSSYNEQF
TRBJ2-1 TRBV18 ASSPWWVEYNEQF
TRBJ2-7 TRBV27 ASSLSGGGSYEQY
TRBJ2-3 TRBV30 AWSPGLAVTDTQY
TRBJ2-1 TRBV5-1 ASSPTQGYVYNEQF
TRBJ2-3 TRBV5-1 ASRHSGGDTDTQY
TRBJ2-1 TRBV24-1 ATTAPAGAGYEQF
TRBJ2-1 TRBV6-5 ASSQRTSEDEQF
TRBJ2-3 TRBV6-4 ASRATPSGVGDTQY
TRBJ2-1 TRBV13 ASSLAGEDNEQF
TRBJ1-1 TRBV9 ASRREVNTEAF
TRBJ1-1 TRBV7-9 ASSSPTAREAF
TRBJ2-1 TRBV7-9 ASSLRDRTYNEQF
TRBJ2-7 TRBV27 ASSPISGGYEQY
TRBJ2-2 TRBV4-1 ASSQGSGELF
TRBJ1-2 TRBV5-6 ASSSSEGVWVYGYT